The 29 T cell receptor beta chains in this list originate from one sample, sequenced in a study of T-cell memory formation after mild COVID-19. TCRdb called the 5' RACE reads again in MiXCR, with one record for every CDR3 protein. The profile shows tens of thousands of distinct CDR3 sequences, over 15% of them singletons. Sequencing was performed on PBMCs or a T cell subset sorted from them (not recorded which). Source of these receptors: an adult woman who had mild COVID-19 (a few samples of this study predate the infection). Cell type and time point are not known.

This chain links TRBV6-2 or TRBV6-3 with TRBJ1-1, with D unresolved. This CDR3 has 14 amino acids. Germline V CDR1 and CDR2: MNHEY, SVGEGT. Trimming cost V 7 bases and J 1 base, with 13 bases left between them. Here the CDR3 reads CASTTWAWNTEAFF. CDR3 DNA sequence: TGTGCCAGCACCACATGGGCGTGGAACACTGAAGCTTTCTTT.

This clonotype was detected once. This rearrangement joins TRBV5-1 to TRBJ1-1; TRBD1 agrees at 9 bases. Germline V lookup: CDR1 SGHRS, CDR2 YFSETQ. The CDR3 is 14 amino acids. V shed 3 bases, J shed 2 bases, and the junction held 2 bases outside the gene matches. The CDR3 region has the DNA TGCGCCAGCAGCTGGGGACAGGGCAACACTGAAGCTTTCTTT. It translates to CASSWGQGNTEAFF.

This clonotype turned up a few times. V usage is TRBV29-1 and J usage is TRBJ2-5, with 16 bases aligning to TRBD2. The V and J ends lost 6 bases and 3 bases, in that order; junction bases with no gene match: 10. The CDR3 consists of 17 residues. Looked up from germline, CDR1 is SQVTM and CDR2 is ANQGSEA. The CDR3 coding sequence is TGCAGCGTAGACGGGACTAGCGGGGGGGCCTTGAAAGAGACCCAGTACTTC. This translates into CSVDGTSGGALKETQYF.

The chain links TRBV13 to TRBJ2-1, with D perhaps given as TRBD1 or TRBD2 (5 bases each). Trimming pared 4 bases from V and 15 bases from J, leaving 37 bases between. The V gene's germline CDR1 is PRHDT and CDR2 FYEKMQ (reference sequence). This CDR3 contains 19 residues. CDR3 coding DNA: TGTGCCAGCAGCTCGGGGCCATCAGAGCGGTCCCGGGGTTTTGGTGGTTTGTTCTTC. Its protein is CASSSGPSERSRGFGGLFF.

This chain connects TRBV12-3 or TRBV12-4 to TRBJ1-2; D is perhaps TRBD1 (5 bases). The germline V and J ends were trimmed by 4 bases and 8 bases, with 11 bases remaining between them. The CDR3 is 12 amino acids. CDR3 DNA sequence: TGTGCCAGCAGTTCGGGAGGGGTCGGCTACACCTTC. Translating gives CASSSGGVGYTF.

In its sample, this clonotype was seen a few times. J is TRBJ2-2 and V is TRBV7-3; 9 bases agree with TRBD2. V lost 0 bases and J lost 4; bases outside the gene matches: 6. The CDR3 has 17 residues. Per the germline V gene, CDR1 is SGHTA and CDR2 is FQGTGA. CDR3 bases: TGTGCCAGCAGCTTAACGAGTAGCGGGAGTTCCACCGGGGAGCTGTTTTTT. It encodes CASSLTSSGSSTGELFF.

The chain combines TRBV2 with TRBJ2-7; D possibly corresponds to TRBD2 (5 bases). V was clipped by 5 bases and J by 3 bases, with 17 bases between them. Germline CDR1 and CDR2: SNHLY and FYNNEI. This CDR3 has 15 amino acids. This chain's CDR3 is CASSPDFSLHYEQYF. As DNA, the CDR3 is TGTGCCAGCAGTCCGGACTTCAGCCTCCACTACGAGCAGTACTTC.

This clonotype was seen a few times. The V gene is TRBV15, the J gene TRBJ2-7, with D perhaps TRBD2 (6 bases). The CDR3 sequence is 14 residues long. With 3 bases removed from V and 3 bases from J, the gap between germline ends came to 12 bases. Per the germline V gene, CDR1 is LNHNV and CDR2 is YYDKDF (reference sequence). CDR3 region: CATSSGGTLYEQYF. The CDR3 DNA reads TGTGCCACCAGCAGTGGCGGGACTCTCTACGAGCAGTACTTC.

The rearrangement links TRBV6-5 to TRBJ2-7, with 10 positions matching TRBD1. Trimming cost V 5 bases and J 6 bases; bases outside gene matches: 4. CDR3 length equals 13 residues. Germline V gene data show CDR1 as MNHEY and CDR2 as SVGAGI. The CDR3 is CASSNGQGGEQYF. The CDR3 bases are TGTGCCAGCAGTAATGGACAGGGGGGCGAGCAGTACTTC.

The rearrangement uses TRBV24-1 and TRBJ1-5; no clear D. The germline gives CDR1 KGHDR, CDR2 SFDVKD. Trimming took off 2 bases at V and 6 bases at J, with 7 bases between the two ends. This CDR3 contains 13 residues. Written as DNA, the CDR3 is TGTGCCACCAGTGATTCGGTCGGTCAGCCCCAGCATTTT. Its protein is CATSDSVGQPQHF.

V usage is TRBV4-1 and J usage is TRBJ2-7; 9 nucleotides match TRBD1. Germline values: CDR1 MGHRA, CDR2 YSYEKL. Trimming removed 0 bases from V and 1 base from J; junction bases left unmatched: 7. The CDR3 is 17 amino acids. CDR3 in amino acids: CASSQELAQGASYEQYF. The CDR3 DNA reads as TGCGCCAGCAGCCAAGAATTGGCACAGGGGGCTTCCTACGAGCAGTACTTC.

The chain combines TRBV30 with TRBJ1-1; TRBD1 is a possible D gene (6 bases). V shed 0 bases and J shed 4 bases, with 15 bases lying between them. From germline, CDR1 is GTSNPN and CDR2 SVGIG (reference sequence). The CDR3 is made up of 15 amino acids. This chain's CDR3 is CAWSVGRGGGTEAFF. The DNA for the CDR3 is TGTGCCTGGAGTGTGGGGAGGGGGGGTGGCACTGAAGCTTTCTTT.

The chain carries TRBV5-1 and TRBJ2-3; D perhaps matches TRBD1 (5 bases). V lost 0 bases and J 5 bases, leaving 16 bases between the germline ends. The CDR3 consists of 16 residues. The germline gives CDR1 SGHRS, CDR2 YFSETQ. Here the CDR3 DNA reads TGCGCCAGCAGCTTGGGGTCCGGCTATCAGGGAGATACGCAGTATTTT. Its protein product is CASSLGSGYQGDTQYF. The whole variable domain, remainder taken from reference TRBV5-1 and TRBJ2-3, is KAGVTQTPRYLIKTRGQQVTLSCSPISGHRSVSWYQQTPGQGLQFLFEYFSETQRNKGNFPGRFSGRQFSNSRSEMNVSTLELGDSALYLCASSLGSGYQGDTQYFGPGTRLTVL.

This clonotype came up a few times. The chain couples TRBV5-1 to TRBJ2-7; 7 bases are a match to TRBD1. The CDR3 is made up of 16 amino acids. With V trimmed by 4 bases and J by 0 bases, 10 bases remained unmatched. Germline loops: CDR1 SGHRS, CDR2 YFSETQ. Here the CDR3 reads CASSRGHRDSSYEQYF. The CDR3 bases are TGCGCCAGCAGCCGTGGTCACCGGGACAGCTCCTACGAGCAGTACTTC.

This clonotype was observed a few times. This rearrangement joins TRBV4-1 to TRBJ2-3; D remains unclear. V lost 3 bases and J lost 5, with 6 bases in between. Germline-derived CDR1 and CDR2 are MGHRA and YSYEKL. CDR3 length: 12 residues. The CDR3 here is CASSHAEDTQYF. As DNA, the CDR3 is TGCGCCAGCAGCCACGCTGAAGATACGCAGTATTTT.

This clonotype was seen a handful of times. This chain connects TRBV7-3 to TRBJ2-2; 7 nucleotides match TRBD2. The J segment lost 2 bases and the V segment lost 5 bases, leaving 14 bases of the junction unmatched. Germline V gives CDR1 SGHTA, CDR2 FQGTGA. The CDR3 runs to 18 residues. The CDR3 loop reads CASSPKPTGTTNTGELFF. Here the CDR3 DNA reads TGTGCCAGCAGCCCAAAACCCACCGGGACTACCAACACCGGGGAGCTGTTTTTT.

This chain uses TRBV10-3 with TRBJ1-2; D unresolved. In germline, CDR1 is ENHRY, CDR2 SYGVKD. This CDR3 has 14 residues. The V end was cut by 2 bases, the J end by 4 bases, with 11 bases between. CDR3 coding DNA: TGTGCCATCAGTGAGAGGCAGGACCTCTATGGCTACACCTTC. Its translation: CAISERQDLYGYTF.

The rearrangement joins TRBV20-1 to TRBJ2-1; TRBD1 matches at 7 bases. Germline V CDR1 and CDR2: DFQATT, SNEGSKA (reference sequence). V lost 0 bases, J lost 6 bases, and 5 bases stayed unmatched. The CDR3 consists of 14 residues. The CDR3 reads CSARDPTGINEQFF. CDR3 DNA sequence: TGCAGTGCTAGAGACCCGACAGGGATCAATGAGCAGTTCTTC.

The chain has TRBV5-4 and TRBJ1-1; no clear D. The CDR3 length is 14 residues. Per the germline V gene, CDR1 is SGHNT and CDR2 is YYREEE (reference sequence). V shed 0 bases and J shed 3 bases, with 9 bases lying between them. The CDR3 protein is CASSLEVADTEAFF. CDR3 nucleotide sequence: TGTGCCAGCAGCTTGGAGGTGGCGGACACTGAAGCTTTCTTT.

The chain employs TRBV7-2 and TRBJ2-1, with 9 positions matching TRBD1. The trim removed 9 bases at V and 8 bases at J, leaving 8 bases unmatched. CDR3 length equals 13 residues. The V gene's germline CDR1 is SGHTA and CDR2 FQGNSA. The DNA for the CDR3 is TGTGCCAGTCAGGGACAGGGTGAGGATGAGCAGTTCTTC. Translation: CASQGQGEDEQFF.

The chain carries TRBV20-1 and TRBJ1-4; perhaps TRBD1 as D (5 bases). The CDR3 length is 15 residues. Trimming stripped 5 bases from V and 4 bases from J, with 17 bases between. Germline lookup yields CDR1 DFQATT and CDR2 SNEGSKA (reference sequence). The CDR3 spells CSAAIPGALNEKLFF. The CDR3 DNA reads as TGCAGTGCTGCTATTCCCGGGGCGCTTAATGAAAAACTGTTTTTT.

The chain carries TRBV9 and TRBJ2-1; 7 nucleotides line up with TRBD2. Looked up from germline, CDR1 is SGDLS and CDR2 is YYNGEE. This CDR3 comprises 13 residues. Unmatched junction bases numbered 4, after V lost 0 bases and J lost 10 bases. The CDR3 region is CASSVVVTSEQFF. As DNA, the CDR3 is TGTGCCAGCAGCGTAGTTGTGACTAGCGAGCAGTTCTTC.

This clonotype was recorded a few times. The V gene is TRBV29-1, the J gene TRBJ2-7; 7 bases agree with TRBD2. V lost 6 bases and J lost 1; bases outside the gene matches: 21. Germline CDR1 reads SQVTM; CDR2 reads ANQGSEA. CDR3 size: 18 residues. The CDR3 DNA is TGCAGCGTAGTAATCCCCGGGAGGAGCTCACTTTATTCCTACGAGCAGTACTTC. Its translation is CSVVIPGRSSLYSYEQYF.

This clonotype was counted between two and nine times. The gene calls are TRBV19 and TRBJ1-4; no clear D gene. The germline V and J ends were trimmed by 7 bases and 5 bases, with 8 bases remaining between them. This CDR3 is 12 amino acids long. Germline V lookup: CDR1 LNHDA, CDR2 SQIVND (reference sequence). CDR3 in amino acids: CASTKANEKLFF. Here the CDR3 DNA reads TGTGCCAGTACGAAGGCGAATGAAAAACTGTTTTTT.

CDR3 DNA sequence: TGTGCCAGCAGCTCGGCGGCAGGGCGAGGGACCGGGGAGCTGTTTTTT. This codes for CASSSAAGRGTGELFF. V and J are TRBV9 and TRBJ2-2, with D perhaps given as TRBD1 or TRBD2 (5 bases each). This CDR3 contains 16 residues. Trimming cost V 4 bases and J 5 bases, with 18 bases left between them. Germline V gene data show CDR1 as SGDLS and CDR2 as YYNGEE.

This chain joins TRBV29-1 and TRBJ2-1; 7 bases match TRBD2. The trim removed 5 bases at V and 4 bases at J, leaving 5 bases unmatched. Germline CDR1 reads SQVTM; CDR2 reads ANQGSEA. This CDR3 is built from 13 residues. The CDR3 spells CSVLLAEYNEQFF. As DNA, the CDR3 is TGCAGCGTTTTGCTAGCGGAGTACAATGAGCAGTTCTTC.

This clonotype was seen at least ten times. This rearrangement joins TRBV5-6 to TRBJ2-7, with D tentatively TRBD1 (6 bases). V was cut by 4 bases and J by 3 bases, with 14 bases left in between. The CDR3 is made up of 14 amino acids. Germline-derived CDR1 and CDR2 are SGHDT and YYEEEE. CDR3 nucleotide sequence: TGTGCCAGCAGCCGGCAGGGGCTAAACTACGAGCAGTACTTC. Protein product: CASSRQGLNYEQYF.

The V gene is TRBV7-2, the J gene TRBJ2-2, with D hard to call. Germline CDR1 reads SGHTA; CDR2 reads FQGNSA. V was cut by 2 bases and J by 3 bases, with 10 bases left in between. The CDR3 extends over 15 amino acids. Here the CDR3 reads CASSLYGEDTGELFF. CDR3 coding DNA: TGTGCCAGCAGCTTATATGGGGAAGACACCGGGGAGCTGTTTTTT.

This clonotype was seen a few times. This rearrangement joins TRBV12-3 or TRBV12-4 to TRBJ2-2; D is uncertain. The CDR3 has 18 residues. The V end lost 0 bases, the J end lost 1 base, and 15 bases lay between the germline ends. CDR3 DNA: TGTGCCAGCAGTTTAGCGCTACCGAGGAAGGTGAACACCGGGGAGCTGTTTTTT. Encoded protein: CASSLALPRKVNTGELFF.